This T cell receptor (beta chain) emerged from a study of response to subunit inactivated influenza vaccine. Each CDR3 protein gets one entry after TCRdb re-called the RT-PCR reads with MiXCR. Among hundreds of thousands of distinct CDR3 sequences listed, 12% to 15% were seen once. As concerns this clonotype: No antigen is known for it.

This CDR3 region has 13 residues. The germline V gene has CDR1 MGHRA and CDR2 YSYEKL. V lost 4 bases, J lost 4 bases, and 3 bases stayed unmatched. General observations from the study: T cells newly recruited by each seasonal influenza vaccination are few, the authors suggested.

The origin of this receptor is a man aged 45-65 years who received an inactivated influenza vaccine. The chain joins TRBV4-1 to TRBJ2-7; 8 nucleotides match TRBD2. This specimen consisted of PBMCs from blood, obtained 14 days before vaccination. This CDR3 is CASSPGGVYEQYF. In nucleotides, the CDR3 is TGCGCCAGCAGCCCCGGGGGGGTTTACGAGCAGTACTTC.